The 2 T cell receptor beta chains below all came from one sample that was sequenced in a study of blood T cell repertoires in COVID-19. Generated by immunoSEQ multiplex PCR, the TCRdb table keeps only in-frame clones and is missing some. This sample carries around 180,000 clones, about 86% of them seen once, and the ten largest clones take less than 25%. Sequencing was performed on peripheral blood. Every receptor here comes from a man between 70 and 80 years old with active or convalescent COVID-19.

This chain connects TRBV5-6 to TRBJ2-4; D not certain. Germline values: CDR1 SGHDT, CDR2 YYEEEE. This CDR3 spans 16 amino acids. Trimming left V 6 bases short and J 0 bases short, with 16 bases between. CDR3 loop: CASTVRRVLAKNIQYF. DNA of the CDR3: TGTGCCAGCACCGTCAGACGGGTTCTAGCCAAAAACATTCAGTACTTC. Full variable domain (missing parts from reference TRBV5-6 and TRBJ2-4): DAGVTQSPTHLIKTRGQQVTLRCSPKSGHDTVSWYQQALGQGPQFIFQYYEEEERQRGNFPDRFSGHQFPNYSSELNVNALLLGDSALYLCASTVRRVLAKNIQYFGAGTRLSVL.

The rearrangement joins TRBV29-1 to TRBJ1-4; 8 bases agree with TRBD1. J was trimmed by 7 bases and V by 5 bases; bases with no gene match: 9. In germline, CDR1 is SQVTM, CDR2 ANQGSEA. The CDR3 is made up of 14 amino acids. The CDR3 sequence is CSVFTGGSGEKLFF. The CDR3 DNA follows: TGCAGCGTTTTCACAGGGGGATCCGGTGAAAAACTGTTTTTT.